The next 25 T cell receptor beta chains were all read from a single sample in a study of cytomegalovirus exposure and HLA in healthy donors. TCRdb's table, derived via immunoSEQ multiplex PCR, lists solely in-frame clones and lacks some. The table has almost 70,000 clones, 96% seen once; the top ten hold about 4.5%. The sequenced sample was PBMCs. Source of these receptors: a woman aged 18-30 years in good health and CMV-seropositive.

The chain links TRBV2 to TRBJ2-2; the match to TRBD2 covers 9 bases. The CDR3 loop spans 17 amino acids. The V segment lost 8 bases and the J segment 3 bases; nucleotides outside the gene matches: 13. Germline values: CDR1 SNHLY, CDR2 FYNNEI. CDR3 coding DNA: TGTGCCAGCGAGGTCTCAGCGGGAGGTGTGTACACCGGGGAGCTGTTTTTT. Translation: CASEVSAGGVYTGELFF.

The chain recombines TRBV7-2 with TRBJ2-5; TRBD2 might be the D (6 bases). The CDR3 loop spans 14 amino acids. V was shortened by 5 bases and J by 3 bases, with 13 bases between the two germline ends. Germline CDR1 and CDR2: SGHTA and FQGNSA. CDR3 DNA: TGTGCCAGCAGCCGCGAGTGGGGGGAAGAGACCCAGTACTTC. This codes for CASSREWGEETQYF.

The chain couples TRBV2 to TRBJ2-6; D call uncertain. CDR1 is SNHLY and CDR2 is FYNNEI in the germline V gene. V lost 5 bases and J 5 bases, leaving 13 bases between the germline ends. There are 15 residues in the CDR3. CDR3 sequence (DNA): TGTGCCAGCAGTCCGATACAAAGTCGGGCCAACGTCCTGACTTTC. Translation: CASSPIQSRANVLTF. Combining the CDR3 with reference TRBV2 and TRBJ2-6 gives the whole variable domain EPEVTQTPSHQVTQMGQEVILRCVPISNHLYFYWYRQILGQKVEFLVSFYNNEISEKSEIFDDQFSVERPDGSNFTLKIRSTKLEDSAMYFCASSPIQSRANVLTFGAGSRLTVL.

This rearrangement joins TRBV4-2 to TRBJ2-3; TRBD2 agrees at 10 bases. V shed 1 base, J shed 3 bases, and the junction held 7 bases outside the gene matches. There are 17 residues in the CDR3. Germline-derived CDR1 and CDR2 are LGHNA and YNFKEQ. The DNA of the CDR3 is TGTGCCAGCAGCCAAGTCGCTAGCGGGAGCTTGACAGATACGCAGTATTTT. Its translation is CASSQVASGSLTDTQYF.

This chain links TRBV18 with TRBJ1-1; D may be TRBD1 (6 bases). The CDR3 length is 13 residues. V gave up 1 base and J gave up 8 bases, with 11 bases separating them. Germline CDR1 is KGHSH and CDR2 is LQKENI. The CDR3 DNA is TGTGCCAGCTCACCACAGGGGGACCCAGAAGCTTTCTTT. Translation: CASSPQGDPEAFF.

This sequence joins TRBV6-5 and TRBJ2-7; D not certain. Per germline, CDR1 MNHEY and CDR2 SVGAGI. Trimming cost V 5 bases and J 1 base, with 3 bases left between them. This CDR3 has 11 residues. The CDR3 region has the DNA TGTGCCAGCAGTCATTCCTACGAGCAGTACTTC. It encodes CASSHSYEQYF.

The chain couples TRBV29-1 to TRBJ1-2; D is perhaps TRBD1 (5 bases). The CDR3 sequence is 12 residues long. V was cut by 3 bases and J by 2 bases, with 7 bases left in between. Germline V gene data show CDR1 as SQVTM and CDR2 as ANQGSEA. This CDR3 reads CSVEEGNYGYTF. CDR3 DNA sequence: TGCAGCGTTGAGGAGGGGAACTATGGCTACACCTTC.

The V gene is TRBV4-2, the J gene TRBJ2-3, with D possibly being TRBD2 (5 bases). The CDR3 totals 14 residues. V gave up 7 bases and J gave up 8 bases, with 19 bases separating them. Germline CDR1 reads LGHNA; CDR2 reads YNFKEQ. DNA of the CDR3: TGTGCCAGCACGACGGGGTTCCCTCCCCGTACGCAGTATTTT. It specifies CASTTGFPPRTQYF.

This chain links TRBV4-3 with TRBJ2-3; 13 nucleotides align to TRBD2. The CDR3 is 19 residues long. Looked up from germline, CDR1 is LGHNA and CDR2 is YSLEER. The ends lost 1 base at V and 2 bases at J; junction bases unmatched: 9. CDR3 protein: CASSQGLAGGGGSTDTQYF. The DNA for the CDR3 is TGCGCCAGCAGCCAAGGACTAGCGGGAGGTGGAGGCTCCACAGATACGCAGTATTTT.

The V call is TRBV10-3, the J call TRBJ2-1, with D maybe TRBD1 (5 bases). V lost 6 bases and J lost 6, with 9 bases in between. The CDR3 totals 12 residues. Germline V lookup: CDR1 ENHRY, CDR2 SYGVKD. DNA for the CDR3: TGTGCCATCAGGGGGCAGTCCAATGAGCAGTTCTTC. It is translated as CAIRGQSNEQFF.

The chain recombines TRBV6-5 with TRBJ2-2, with D unclear. Per the germline V gene, CDR1 is MNHEY and CDR2 is SVGAGI. The CDR3 consists of 14 residues. Deletions cut 6 bases from V and 0 bases from J, with 8 bases between. Written as DNA, the CDR3 is TGTGCCAGCAGAAATAGCCCGAACACCGGGGAGCTGTTTTTT. Its protein is CASRNSPNTGELFF.

This chain links TRBV4-3 with TRBJ2-7; 11 nucleotides agree with TRBD2. The CDR3 is 15 amino acids. V was clipped by 4 bases and J by 3 bases; unmatched bases: 5. CDR1 and CDR2 (germline): LGHNA, YSLEER. CDR3 protein: CASSPTSGDLYEQYF. DNA for the CDR3: TGCGCCAGCAGCCCGACTAGCGGGGACCTCTACGAGCAGTACTTC.

The chain combines TRBV14 with TRBJ2-1, with TRBD2 matching 12 bases. Germline CDR1 and CDR2: SGHDN and FVKESK. V gave up 0 bases and J gave up 7 bases; unmatched junction bases: 16. The CDR3 has 20 amino acids. The CDR3 coding sequence is TGTGCCAGCAGCCAAGAGGGGAAGACTAGCGGGGGTTTCTTTTTGAATGAGCAGTTCTTC. It specifies CASSQEGKTSGGFFLNEQFF.

This clone appeared a single time. This chain connects TRBV5-1 to TRBJ1-5; the match to TRBD1 covers 8 bases. The CDR3 runs 14 residues. Trimming at V came to 4 bases and at J to 5 bases, leaving 5 bases not matched to a gene. The germline V gene encodes CDR1 SGHRS and CDR2 YFSETQ. The CDR3 here is CASSVGQGDQPQHF. Here the CDR3 DNA reads TGCGCCAGCAGCGTAGGACAGGGCGATCAGCCCCAGCATTTT.

The rearrangement uses TRBV27 and TRBJ2-1, with 8 bases matching TRBD2. The CDR3 has 15 residues. V was clipped by 3 bases and J by 4 bases; unmatched bases: 5. Germline CDR1 and CDR2: MNHEY and SMNVEV (reference sequence). The CDR3 region is CASSFLTSGYNEQFF. In nucleotides, the CDR3 is TGTGCCAGCAGTTTTCTTACTAGCGGTTACAATGAGCAGTTCTTC.

The rearrangement links TRBV19 to TRBJ2-7, with D possibly being TRBD1 (6 bases). This CDR3 has 18 amino acids. Germline V gene lookup returns CDR1 LNHDA and CDR2 SQIVND (reference sequence). Trimming cost V 2 bases and J 2 bases, with 22 bases left between them. This CDR3 is CASSIRTGSRGRTYEQYF. The CDR3, as DNA: TGTGCCAGTAGTATAAGAACGGGGTCCAGGGGAAGAACCTACGAGCAGTACTTC. Combining the CDR3 with reference TRBV19 and TRBJ2-7 gives the whole variable domain DGGITQSPKYLFRKEGQNVTLSCEQNLNHDAMYWYRQDPGQGLRLIYYSQIVNDFQKGDIAEGYSVSREKKESFPLTVTSAQKNPTAFYLCASSIRTGSRGRTYEQYFGPGTRLTVT.

This chain joins TRBV2 and TRBJ2-3; tentative D call: TRBD2 (6 bases). CDR3 length: 15 amino acids. Deletions cut 7 bases from V and 3 bases from J, with 17 bases between. Germline CDR1 is SNHLY and CDR2 is FYNNEI. The CDR3 here is CASNLSLRGTDTQYF. CDR3 bases: TGTGCCAGCAATCTTTCCCTTCGGGGGACAGATACGCAGTATTTT.

V and J are TRBV6-6 and TRBJ2-7, with 7 bases aligning to TRBD1. CDR1 MNHNY and CDR2 SVGAGI come from the germline V gene (reference sequence). The CDR3 totals 12 residues. V lost 5 bases to trimming and J lost 10 bases; unmatched junction nucleotides: 8. Here the CDR3 DNA reads TGTGCCAGCAGTCCAGGGACAGATAGTCAGTACTTC. This gives the protein CASSPGTDSQYF.

This rearrangement joins TRBV28 to TRBJ2-3, with 7 bases aligning to TRBD2. CDR3 length equals 15 residues. Trimming took 6 bases from V and 2 from J; bases not matched to a gene: 8. Germline lookup yields CDR1 MDHEN and CDR2 SYDVKM. CDR3 protein: CASRRLAEITDTQYF. CDR3 DNA: TGTGCCAGCAGGCGCCTAGCGGAGATCACAGATACGCAGTATTTT.

The gene calls are TRBV9 and TRBJ1-3, with a tentative D call TRBD1 (5 bases). Trimming stripped 0 bases from V and 4 bases from J, with 20 bases between. The CDR3 extends over 18 amino acids. Per germline, CDR1 SGDLS and CDR2 YYNGEE. The DNA for the CDR3 is TGTGCCAGCAGCGTAGGTGCAGGGAAGAGTTTCGTAGGAAACACCATATATTTT. This encodes CASSVGAGKSFVGNTIYF.

About this clone: The junction shows a germline mismatch at one end, possibly a read error. This chain uses TRBV7-9 with TRBJ2-5; TRBD1 matches at 7 bases. Germline V gene data show CDR1 as SEHNR and CDR2 as FQNEAQ (reference sequence). This CDR3 is built from 12 residues. The CDR3 reads CASSLAPDRQNF. The DNA of the CDR3 is TGTGCCAGCAGCTTAGCACCGGACAGGCAGAACTTC.

The rearrangement uses TRBV6-1 and TRBJ2-5, with TRBD1 identical over 7 bases. V lost 6 bases to trimming and J lost 12 bases; unmatched junction nucleotides: 7. The CDR3 extends over 11 amino acids. Germline loops: CDR1 MNHNS, CDR2 SASEGT. The DNA for the CDR3 is TGTGCCAGCAGATCCGACAGGGTGGAGTACTTC. It yields the protein CASRSDRVEYF.

The chain has TRBV5-1 and TRBJ1-1; no definite D call. The V end was cut by 0 bases, the J end by 1 base, with 7 bases between. Germline V gene lookup returns CDR1 SGHRS and CDR2 YFSETQ. The length of the CDR3 is 14 residues. The CDR3 DNA reads as TGCGCCAGCAGCTTGGTAGCGGGGAACACTGAAGCTTTCTTT. This encodes CASSLVAGNTEAFF.

V gene TRBV19 combines with J gene TRBJ1-5; D uncertain. Deletions cut 4 bases from V and 7 bases from J, with 14 bases between. CDR1 is LNHDA, CDR2 SQIVND, per germline (reference sequence). This CDR3 comprises 14 residues. CDR3 DNA: TGTGCCAGTAGTAGTACCGGGGTGGAACAGCCCCAGCATTTT. It specifies CASSSTGVEQPQHF.

The chain joins TRBV28 to TRBJ1-5, with D unclear. CDR1 and CDR2 from the germline V gene are MDHEN and SYDVKM. Between the trimmed V and J ends, which lost 7 bases and 0 bases, there was a span of 4 bases. The length of the CDR3 is 12 residues. The CDR3 is CASTYSNQPQHF. CDR3 bases: TGTGCCAGCACCTATAGCAATCAGCCCCAGCATTTT.